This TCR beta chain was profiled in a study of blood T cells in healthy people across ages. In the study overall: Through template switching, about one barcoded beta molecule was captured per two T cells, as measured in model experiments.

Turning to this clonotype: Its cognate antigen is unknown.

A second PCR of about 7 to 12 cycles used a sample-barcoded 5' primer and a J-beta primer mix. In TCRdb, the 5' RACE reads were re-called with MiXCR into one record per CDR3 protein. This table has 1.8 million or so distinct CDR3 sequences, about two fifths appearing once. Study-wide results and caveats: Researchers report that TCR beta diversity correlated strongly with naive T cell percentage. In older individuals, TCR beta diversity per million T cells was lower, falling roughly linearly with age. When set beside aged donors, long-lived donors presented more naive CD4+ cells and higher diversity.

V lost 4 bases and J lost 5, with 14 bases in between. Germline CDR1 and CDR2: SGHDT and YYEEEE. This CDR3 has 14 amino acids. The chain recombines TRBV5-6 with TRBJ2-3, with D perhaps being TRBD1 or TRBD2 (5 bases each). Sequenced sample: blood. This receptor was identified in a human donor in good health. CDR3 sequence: CASSLGEPGDTQYF. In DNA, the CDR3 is TGTGCCAGCAGCCTAGGGGAGCCCGGAGATACGCAGTATTTT. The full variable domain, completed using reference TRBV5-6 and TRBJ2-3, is DAGVTQSPTHLIKTRGQQVTLRCSPKSGHDTVSWYQQALGQGPQFIFQYYEEEERQRGNFPDRFSGHQFPNYSSELNVNALLLGDSALYLCASSLGEPGDTQYFGPGTRLTVL.